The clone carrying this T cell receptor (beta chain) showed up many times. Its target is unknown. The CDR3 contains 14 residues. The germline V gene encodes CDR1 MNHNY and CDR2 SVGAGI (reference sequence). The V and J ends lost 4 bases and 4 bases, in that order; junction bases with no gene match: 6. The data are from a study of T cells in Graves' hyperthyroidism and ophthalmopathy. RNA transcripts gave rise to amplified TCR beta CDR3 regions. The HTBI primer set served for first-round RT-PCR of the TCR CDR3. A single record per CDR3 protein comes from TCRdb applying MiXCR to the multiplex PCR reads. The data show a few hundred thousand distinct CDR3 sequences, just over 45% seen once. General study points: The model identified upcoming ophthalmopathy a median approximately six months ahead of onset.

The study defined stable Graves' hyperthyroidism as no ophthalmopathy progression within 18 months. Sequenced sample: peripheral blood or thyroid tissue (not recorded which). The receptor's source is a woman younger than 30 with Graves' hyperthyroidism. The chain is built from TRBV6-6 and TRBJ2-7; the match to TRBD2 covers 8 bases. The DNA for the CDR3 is TGTGCCAGCAGTTCGGGAGGGATGCAGTACGAGCAGTACTTC. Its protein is CASSSGGMQYEQYF.